These T cell receptor beta chains were read from a single sample in a study of cytomegalovirus exposure and HLA in healthy donors. Profiled with immunoSEQ multiplex PCR; TCRdb holds only in-frame clones, not every one. In the table there are more than 140,000 clones, more than 75% of which are singletons. Sequenced sample: PBMCs. These receptors all come from a man aged 18 to 35 in good health and CMV-seropositive. CDR3s include the opening cysteine and the closing phenylalanine or tryptophan. The order of the fields is CDR3 DNA, CDR3 protein, clone size, V gene, J gene, D gene. D genes are given only for firm matches. Part of the rows lack a size; the others show once, few, many or a class for expanded clones.

CDR3nt: TGTGCCAGGGGACAGGGGACCGGGGAGCTGTTTTTT
CDR3aa: CARGQGTGELFF
abundance: -
v_gene: TRBV7-9
j_gene: TRBJ2-2
d_gene: TRBD1

CDR3nt: TGTGCCTGGAGAGATACTCTAGCGGGAGTTTCCTACGAGCAGTACTTC
CDR3aa: CAWRDTLAGVSYEQYF
abundance: -
v_gene: TRBV30
j_gene: TRBJ2-7
d_gene: TRBD2

CDR3nt: TGCAGCGTCTCCCTCGACAGGAGCTATGGCTACACCTTC
CDR3aa: CSVSLDRSYGYTF
abundance: few
v_gene: TRBV29-1
j_gene: TRBJ1-2
d_gene: -

CDR3nt: TGCGCCACTCGGGGTGGTTTCACAGATACGCAGTATTTT
CDR3aa: CATRGGFTDTQYF
abundance: -
v_gene: TRBV5-1
j_gene: TRBJ2-3
d_gene: -

CDR3nt: TGTGCCACCAGCAGAGATATATGGGACAGGGCCCAAGAGACCCAGTACTTC
CDR3aa: CATSRDIWDRAQETQYF
abundance: -
v_gene: TRBV15
j_gene: TRBJ2-5
d_gene: TRBD1

CDR3nt: TGCAGCGTTGCTCCGGGACAGGGGGCATTTTTCGCCTACGAGCAGTACTTC
CDR3aa: CSVAPGQGAFFAYEQYF
abundance: few
v_gene: TRBV29-1
j_gene: TRBJ2-7
d_gene: TRBD1

CDR3nt: TGTGCCAGCCATACCACAAGTCATAACAAAAACATTCAGTACTTC
CDR3aa: CASHTTSHNKNIQYF
abundance: -
v_gene: TRBV18
j_gene: TRBJ2-4
d_gene: -

CDR3nt: TGTGCCAGTAGTAGACAGCAGAGCTCCTACGAGCAGTACTTC
CDR3aa: CASSRQQSSYEQYF
abundance: -
v_gene: TRBV19
j_gene: TRBJ2-7
d_gene: -

CDR3nt: TGCGCCAGCAGCTTGGGCAGGGCGTCCTCGAACACCGGGGAGCTGTTTTTT
CDR3aa: CASSLGRASSNTGELFF
abundance: -
v_gene: TRBV5-1
j_gene: TRBJ2-2
d_gene: -

CDR3nt: TGCGCCAGCAGCTTGGCCGGGGGGGGGTCCTACGAGCAGTACTTC
CDR3aa: CASSLAGGGSYEQYF
abundance: -
v_gene: TRBV5-1
j_gene: TRBJ2-7
d_gene: TRBD2

CDR3nt: TGCGCCAGCAGAGGACAGGGGGCGTACGAGCAGTACTTC
CDR3aa: CASRGQGAYEQYF
abundance: -
v_gene: TRBV10-2
j_gene: TRBJ2-7
d_gene: TRBD1

CDR3nt: TGTGCCAGCAGTTGGGCCTTCGCCAGTACCTACGAGCAGTACTTC
CDR3aa: CASSWAFASTYEQYF
abundance: -
v_gene: TRBV27
j_gene: TRBJ2-7
d_gene: -

CDR3nt: TGTGCCATCAGTCCTACAGAGACTGAAGCTTTCTTT
CDR3aa: CAISPTETEAFF
abundance: -
v_gene: TRBV10-3
j_gene: TRBJ1-1
d_gene: -

CDR3nt: TGTGCCAGCAGCTTAGAACTAGCGGGAGGGCCTACCGACAATGAGCAGTTCTTC
CDR3aa: CASSLELAGGPTDNEQFF
abundance: medium-sized
v_gene: TRBV7-2
j_gene: TRBJ2-1
d_gene: TRBD2

CDR3nt: TGTGCCAGCAGCAACCAAGCCGGGACAGCATACGAGCAGTACTTC
CDR3aa: CASSNQAGTAYEQYF
abundance: -
v_gene: TRBV6-5
j_gene: TRBJ2-7
d_gene: TRBD1

CDR3nt: TGTGCCAGCAGCTCCGGGACAGGGAGGGCCGAAAAACTGTTTTTT
CDR3aa: CASSSGTGRAEKLFF
abundance: -
v_gene: TRBV5-6
j_gene: TRBJ1-4
d_gene: TRBD1

CDR3nt: TGTGCCAGCAGTTTAGGTCCCCCCACAGGGACTGGGGCCAACGTCCTGACTTTC
CDR3aa: CASSLGPPTGTGANVLTF
abundance: -
v_gene: TRBV27
j_gene: TRBJ2-6
d_gene: -

CDR3nt: TGTGCCGGCAGACTGACAAGAACTAATGAAAAACTGTTTTTT
CDR3aa: CAGRLTRTNEKLFF
abundance: once
v_gene: TRBV6-5
j_gene: TRBJ1-4
d_gene: -

CDR3nt: TGTGCCAGCAGCTCACGGGAGACCCAGTACTTC
CDR3aa: CASSSRETQYF
abundance: -
v_gene: TRBV5-6
j_gene: TRBJ2-5
d_gene: -

CDR3nt: TGTGCCAGCAGGGACAGCAGCCTTGGCTACACCTTC
CDR3aa: CASRDSSLGYTF
abundance: -
v_gene: TRBV19
j_gene: TRBJ1-2
d_gene: TRBD1

CDR3nt: TGTGCCACCGCGGTGAGCAATGAGCAGTTCTTC
CDR3aa: CATAVSNEQFF
abundance: -
v_gene: TRBV19
j_gene: TRBJ2-1
d_gene: -

CDR3nt: TGTGCCAGCAGTTACGAGGACAGGTCCTACGAGCAGTACTTC
CDR3aa: CASSYEDRSYEQYF
abundance: -
v_gene: TRBV6-6
j_gene: TRBJ2-7
d_gene: TRBD1

CDR3nt: TGCGCCACACCTAGCCCCGGCACGATACAGCCCCAGCATTTT
CDR3aa: CATPSPGTIQPQHF
abundance: few
v_gene: TRBV23-1
j_gene: TRBJ1-5
d_gene: -

CDR3nt: TGTGCCAGCAGCTTTGGACAGACCTACGAGCAGTACTTC
CDR3aa: CASSFGQTYEQYF
abundance: -
v_gene: TRBV7-6
j_gene: TRBJ2-7
d_gene: -

CDR3nt: TGTGCCAGCAGCTTAGGCGCGGGACAGGGGAATGGCTACACCTTC
CDR3aa: CASSLGAGQGNGYTF
abundance: once
v_gene: TRBV13
j_gene: TRBJ1-2
d_gene: TRBD1

CDR3nt: TGTGCCAGCAGCTCCCAGCCGGGCACTGAAGCTTTCTTT
CDR3aa: CASSSQPGTEAFF
abundance: -
v_gene: TRBV5-5
j_gene: TRBJ1-1
d_gene: -

CDR3nt: TGTGCCAGCAGCCTAGGCCCCGGGACAGGGGGCGAAAAACTGTTTTTT
CDR3aa: CASSLGPGTGGEKLFF
abundance: -
v_gene: TRBV5-6
j_gene: TRBJ1-4
d_gene: TRBD1

CDR3nt: TGCAGCGCCCTTAGAGGCCCCTACGAGCAGTACTTC
CDR3aa: CSALRGPYEQYF
abundance: -
v_gene: TRBV29-1
j_gene: TRBJ2-7
d_gene: -

CDR3nt: TGTGCCAGCAGCTCGGTGAGGGGGCGCGGGACCCAGTACTTC
CDR3aa: CASSSVRGRGTQYF
abundance: -
v_gene: TRBV11-2
j_gene: TRBJ2-5
d_gene: TRBD1

CDR3nt: TGTGCCAGCAGCTCCTCGATTTATAGCGGGAGATACAATGAGCAGTTCTTC
CDR3aa: CASSSSIYSGRYNEQFF
abundance: -
v_gene: TRBV11-2
j_gene: TRBJ2-1
d_gene: TRBD2

CDR3nt: TGTGCCAGCAGCTTAGGGAGGGATGAGCAGTTCTTC
CDR3aa: CASSLGRDEQFF
abundance: -
v_gene: TRBV7-9
j_gene: TRBJ2-1
d_gene: -

CDR3nt: TGTGCCAGCAGTGGGGGACAGAAGCTCAATGAGCAGTTCTTC
CDR3aa: CASSGGQKLNEQFF
abundance: -
v_gene: TRBV6-1
j_gene: TRBJ2-1
d_gene: TRBD1

CDR3nt: TGTTCCAGCAGCTTGGCAGGGGGAATGGCTGGCTACACCTTC
CDR3aa: CSSSLAGGMAGYTF
abundance: -
v_gene: TRBV7-9
j_gene: TRBJ1-2
d_gene: TRBD1

CDR3nt: TGTGCCAGCAGCGTAGACTCCAATGAGCAGTTCTTC
CDR3aa: CASSVDSNEQFF
abundance: -
v_gene: TRBV9
j_gene: TRBJ2-1
d_gene: -

CDR3nt: TGTGCCAGCAGTTTAAGCGGTGGAAACACCATATATTTT
CDR3aa: CASSLSGGNTIYF
abundance: -
v_gene: TRBV27
j_gene: TRBJ1-3
d_gene: -

CDR3nt: TGTGCCAGCAGCCGAAACTACGAGCAGTACTTC
CDR3aa: CASSRNYEQYF
abundance: -
v_gene: TRBV5-8
j_gene: TRBJ2-7
d_gene: -

CDR3nt: TGTGCCAGCAGCCCTCGACAGGGGTGGAACACTGAAGCTTTCTTT
CDR3aa: CASSPRQGWNTEAFF
abundance: -
v_gene: TRBV6-1
j_gene: TRBJ1-1
d_gene: TRBD1

CDR3nt: TGTGCCAGTAGTATATTGGGGACAGGGGGCAATCAGCCCCAGCATTTT
CDR3aa: CASSILGTGGNQPQHF
abundance: -
v_gene: TRBV19
j_gene: TRBJ1-5
d_gene: TRBD1

CDR3nt: TGTGCCAGCAGCTTAGCGTCTTGGCAGGGGACTAATGAAAAACTGTTTTTT
CDR3aa: CASSLASWQGTNEKLFF
abundance: few
v_gene: TRBV7-6
j_gene: TRBJ1-4
d_gene: -

CDR3nt: TGTGCCAGTAGTACCGGACTAGCGGGAGGCGCCGGGGAGCTGTTTTTT
CDR3aa: CASSTGLAGGAGELFF
abundance: -
v_gene: TRBV19
j_gene: TRBJ2-2
d_gene: TRBD2

CDR3nt: TGTGCCAGCAGTCGGGAACCTAACTATGGCTACACCTTC
CDR3aa: CASSREPNYGYTF
abundance: -
v_gene: TRBV6-1
j_gene: TRBJ1-2
d_gene: -

CDR3nt: TGTGCCAGCAGTCGGCTTAGCGGGAGCTCCTACAATGAGCAGTTCTTC
CDR3aa: CASSRLSGSSYNEQFF
abundance: -
v_gene: TRBV6-6
j_gene: TRBJ2-1
d_gene: TRBD2

CDR3nt: TGTGCCAGCAGCTCTAAACTAGGACTAGCGGGATACGAGCAGTACTTC
CDR3aa: CASSSKLGLAGYEQYF
abundance: medium-sized
v_gene: TRBV11-2
j_gene: TRBJ2-7
d_gene: TRBD2

CDR3nt: TGTGCCAGCAGCTTAAGCGGGGGGCACTCGAACACCGGGGAGCTGTTTTTT
CDR3aa: CASSLSGGHSNTGELFF
abundance: -
v_gene: TRBV7-6
j_gene: TRBJ2-2
d_gene: TRBD2

CDR3nt: TGTGCCAGCAGTATACAGGGGGCGACTGGAAACACCATATATTTT
CDR3aa: CASSIQGATGNTIYF
abundance: -
v_gene: TRBV28
j_gene: TRBJ1-3
d_gene: TRBD1

CDR3nt: TGCGCCAGCAGCTTGACAGTCTCCTACGAGCAGTACTTC
CDR3aa: CASSLTVSYEQYF
abundance: -
v_gene: TRBV5-1
j_gene: TRBJ2-7
d_gene: -

CDR3nt: TGCGCCAGCAGCCTCTATTCTAACTATGGCTACACCTTC
CDR3aa: CASSLYSNYGYTF
abundance: -
v_gene: TRBV5-1
j_gene: TRBJ1-2
d_gene: -

CDR3nt: TGTGCCAGCAGTTTACAGGGGGAAGGCGAGCAGTACTTC
CDR3aa: CASSLQGEGEQYF
abundance: few
v_gene: TRBV6-1
j_gene: TRBJ2-7
d_gene: TRBD1

CDR3nt: TGTGCCAGTCGAGGGCCCCGGTATGAGCAGTTCTTC
CDR3aa: CASRGPRYEQFF
abundance: -
v_gene: TRBV7-2
j_gene: TRBJ2-1
d_gene: -

CDR3nt: TGTGCCAGCAGCCAGCGGGACAGGGAAAAAGAGACCCAGTACTTC
CDR3aa: CASSQRDREKETQYF
abundance: few
v_gene: TRBV7-9
j_gene: TRBJ2-5
d_gene: TRBD1

CDR3nt: TGTGCCAGCAGTGACTCTCCTAACACTGAAGCTTTCTTT
CDR3aa: CASSDSPNTEAFF
abundance: -
v_gene: TRBV6-4
j_gene: TRBJ1-1
d_gene: -

CDR3nt: TGTGCCAGCAGTGACCCGTCAGTGGCCTACAATGAGCAGTTCTTC
CDR3aa: CASSDPSVAYNEQFF
abundance: once
v_gene: TRBV25-1
j_gene: TRBJ2-1
d_gene: -

CDR3nt: TGCAGCGTTGTACTCAGGGGGGAATACTATGGCTACACCTTC
CDR3aa: CSVVLRGEYYGYTF
abundance: few
v_gene: TRBV29-1
j_gene: TRBJ1-2
d_gene: TRBD1

CDR3nt: TGCGCCAGCAAACTAGCGGGAGAGATCTCTGGGGCCAACGTCCTGACTTTC
CDR3aa: CASKLAGEISGANVLTF
abundance: -
v_gene: TRBV5-1
j_gene: TRBJ2-6
d_gene: TRBD2

CDR3nt: TGCGCCAGCAGCCCTACCACCCTGGACAGTTCCTATGGCTACACCTTC
CDR3aa: CASSPTTLDSSYGYTF
abundance: few
v_gene: TRBV5-1
j_gene: TRBJ1-2
d_gene: -

CDR3nt: TGTGCCAGCAGTAGAGTGGAGGGTAATGAAAAACTGTTTTTT
CDR3aa: CASSRVEGNEKLFF
abundance: -
v_gene: TRBV6-6
j_gene: TRBJ1-4
d_gene: -

CDR3nt: TGCGCCAGCAGCACCGGGGACAGAGCTAATGAAAAACTGTTTTTT
CDR3aa: CASSTGDRANEKLFF
abundance: -
v_gene: TRBV5-1
j_gene: TRBJ1-4
d_gene: TRBD1